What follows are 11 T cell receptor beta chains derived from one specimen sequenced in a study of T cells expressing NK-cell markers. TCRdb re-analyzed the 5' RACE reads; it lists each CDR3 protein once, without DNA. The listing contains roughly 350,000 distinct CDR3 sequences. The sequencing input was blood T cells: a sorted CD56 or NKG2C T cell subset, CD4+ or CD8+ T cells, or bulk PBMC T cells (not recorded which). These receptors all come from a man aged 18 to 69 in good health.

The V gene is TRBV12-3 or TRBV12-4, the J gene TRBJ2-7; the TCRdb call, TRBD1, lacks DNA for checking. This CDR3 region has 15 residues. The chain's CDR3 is CASSSQPPFAYEQYF.

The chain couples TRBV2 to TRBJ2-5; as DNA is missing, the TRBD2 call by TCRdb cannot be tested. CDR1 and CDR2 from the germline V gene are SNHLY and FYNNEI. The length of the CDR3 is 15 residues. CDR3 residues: CASSPLAGETGTQYF.

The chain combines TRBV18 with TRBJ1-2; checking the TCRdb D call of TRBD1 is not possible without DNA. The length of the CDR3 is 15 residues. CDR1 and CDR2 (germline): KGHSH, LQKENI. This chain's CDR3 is CASSLSTLVNYGYTF.

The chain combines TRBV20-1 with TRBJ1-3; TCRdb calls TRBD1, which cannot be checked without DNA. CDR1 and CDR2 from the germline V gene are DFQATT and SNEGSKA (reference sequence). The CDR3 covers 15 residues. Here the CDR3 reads CSARQGSFSGNTIYF.

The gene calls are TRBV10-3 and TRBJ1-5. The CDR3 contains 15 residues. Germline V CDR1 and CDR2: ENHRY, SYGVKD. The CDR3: CAISDKGYSNQPQHF.

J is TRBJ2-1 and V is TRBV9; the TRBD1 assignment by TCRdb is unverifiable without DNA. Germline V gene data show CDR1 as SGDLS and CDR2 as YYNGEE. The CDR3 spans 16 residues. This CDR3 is CASSPRTGNSYNEQFF.

The CDR3 spells CASRLSGGGYEQYF. This chain connects TRBV12-3 or TRBV12-4 to TRBJ2-7; absent DNA, TCRdb's TRBD2 call cannot be checked. The CDR3 length is 14 residues.

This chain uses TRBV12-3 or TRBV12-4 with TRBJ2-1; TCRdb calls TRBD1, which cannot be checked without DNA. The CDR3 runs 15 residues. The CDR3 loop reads CASSYQQGPRNEQFF.

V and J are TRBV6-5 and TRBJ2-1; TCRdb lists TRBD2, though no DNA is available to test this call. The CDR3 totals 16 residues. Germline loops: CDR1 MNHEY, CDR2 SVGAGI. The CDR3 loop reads CASSYYRASGYNEQFF.

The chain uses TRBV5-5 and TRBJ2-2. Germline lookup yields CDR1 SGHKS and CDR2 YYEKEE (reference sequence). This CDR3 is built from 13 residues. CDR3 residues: CASSLDFPGELFF.

CDR3 region: CASSTQVGAQPQHF. This sequence joins TRBV19 and TRBJ1-5; TCRdb names TRBD1, which stays unverified in the absence of DNA. Germline V gene data show CDR1 as LNHDA and CDR2 as SQIVND (reference sequence). The CDR3 consists of 14 residues. Full variable domain (outside the CDR3, taken from reference TRBV19 and TRBJ1-5): DGGITQSPKYLFRKEGQNVTLSCEQNLNHDAMYWYRQDPGQGLRLIYYSQIVNDFQKGDIAEGYSVSREKKESFPLTVTSAQKNPTAFYLCASSTQVGAQPQHFGDGTRLSIL.